This T cell receptor beta chain was sequenced during a study of blood T cell repertoires in COVID-19 (dated by TCRdb to about 2020). Background for the entire study: The collaborator samples originated in the United States, Italy and Spain and spanned the acute and convalescent phases of COVID-19. The material from the prospective study consisted of cDNA or gDNA derived from T cells, B-cell-depleted T cells, or PBMCs. Subjects who had been exposed to COVID-19, were actively infected with it, or had recovered from it provided the deeply sampled blood TCRbeta repertoires that made up the dataset. Nearly every sample came with metadata listing a de-identified subject ID, COVID-19 status, age in years and sex. Where HLA class I and class II types were available, the types were taken from metadata supplied by the sample provider, not from assay-based typing. The repertoires were made available in a free public database intended to serve as a resource for research on the immune response to SARS-CoV-2. Samples were obtained from the ongoing ImmuneRACE study (first 160 participants) and from over 1,000 subjects provided by 6 global collaborators.

TCRbeta CDR3 regions were amplified from genomic DNA by means of the immunoSEQ Assay, a bias-controlled multiplex PCR. As for the authors' bioinformatics: Nucleated cell counts per sample were estimated from amplification of reference gene primers within the assay. To quantify the absolute abundance of each unique TCRbeta CDR3 rearrangement, sequence reads were collapsed and filtered. For each sample, productive Simpson clonality was calculated as the square root of Simpson's diversity index across productive rearrangements. TCRdb provides this immuneACCESS table in a form limited to in-frame rearrangements. Some clones are lacking; in checked studies, under half of them reflect an unresolved V gene, and why the rest are absent is not known. The V and J calls and the clone size are those of that table, but D and trimming were determined from the DNA. Here the sample has about 71,000 clones; roughly 80% occur a single time. The top ten clones comprise roughly 13% of the sample.

With respect to this clone: Its antigen is currently not known. No much larger clonotype is one base removed from it; base qualities were not supplied.

Collaborating institutions collected whole blood in K2EDTA tubes following their own protocols. For TCRbeta analysis, collaborator samples were shipped as frozen whole blood, as isolated PBMCs, or as DNA extracted from either sample type. Points the paper makes about the study in general: The amount of clinical and demographic metadata varied by source and participant and was provided uncurated.

The CDR3 has 15 amino acids, counting the end cysteine and phenylalanine. The retained sequence is limited to the CDR3, 45 bases, with the frame set at the first base. Trimming costs V 7 bases and J 0 bases, and their ends lie 13 bases apart. The germline V gene yields KGHDR for CDR1 and SFDVKD for CDR2. Sequencing input: peripheral blood. The chain employs TRBV24-1 and TRBJ2-3, with a tentative D gene TRBD1 over 6 matching bases. This clonotype was obtained from a woman of 80 years or more with acute or convalescent COVID-19. The nucleotides read TGTGCCACCAGGAGGACAGACTCTAGCACAGATACGCAGTATTTT. This encodes CATRRTDSSTDTQYF.